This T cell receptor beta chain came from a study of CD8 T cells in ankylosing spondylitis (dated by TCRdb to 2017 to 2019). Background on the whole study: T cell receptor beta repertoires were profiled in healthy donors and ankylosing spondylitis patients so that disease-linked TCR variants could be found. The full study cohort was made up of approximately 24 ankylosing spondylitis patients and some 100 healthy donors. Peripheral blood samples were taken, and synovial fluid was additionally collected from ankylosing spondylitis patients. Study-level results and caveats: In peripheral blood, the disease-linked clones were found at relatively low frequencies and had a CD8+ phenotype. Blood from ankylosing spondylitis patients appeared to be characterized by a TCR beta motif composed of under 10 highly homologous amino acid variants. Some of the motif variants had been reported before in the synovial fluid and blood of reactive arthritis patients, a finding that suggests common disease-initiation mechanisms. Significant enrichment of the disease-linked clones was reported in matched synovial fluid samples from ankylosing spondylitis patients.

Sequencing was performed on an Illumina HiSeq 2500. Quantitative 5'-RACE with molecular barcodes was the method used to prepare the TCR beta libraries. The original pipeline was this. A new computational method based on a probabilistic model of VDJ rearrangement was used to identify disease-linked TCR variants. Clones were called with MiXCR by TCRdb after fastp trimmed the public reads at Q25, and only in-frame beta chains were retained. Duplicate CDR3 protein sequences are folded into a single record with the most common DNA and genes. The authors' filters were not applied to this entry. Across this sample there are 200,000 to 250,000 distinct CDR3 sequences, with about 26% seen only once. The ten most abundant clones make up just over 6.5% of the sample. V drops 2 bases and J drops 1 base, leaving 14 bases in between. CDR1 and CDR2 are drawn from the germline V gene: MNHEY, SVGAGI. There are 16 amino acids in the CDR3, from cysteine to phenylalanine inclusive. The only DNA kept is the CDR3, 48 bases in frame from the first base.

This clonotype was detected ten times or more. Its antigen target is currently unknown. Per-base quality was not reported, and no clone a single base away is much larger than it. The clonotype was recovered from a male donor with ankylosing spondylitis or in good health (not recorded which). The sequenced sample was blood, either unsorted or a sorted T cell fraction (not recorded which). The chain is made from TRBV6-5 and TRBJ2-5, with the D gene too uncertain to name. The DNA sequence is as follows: TGTGCCAGCAGTTACGGAGCCCCCAGAGTCCAAGAGACCCAGTACTTC. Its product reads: CASSYGAPRVQETQYF.